This is a list of T cell receptor beta chains from one sample in a study of STAT5B mutations in CD4+ large granular lymphocyte leukemia. Clones were read by immunoSEQ multiplex PCR, and TCRdb kept only the in-frame ones, dropping some. The sample holds 25,000 to 35,000 clones, around 71% seen once. The sequenced sample was CD4+ T cells from blood buffy coats. The receptors derive from a human donor in good health. Each CDR3 is given with its conserved first and last residue. The D gene is left open where the match is weak. Clone size is given for some rows only: seen once, a few or many times, or a class if the clone is expanded.

D gene	V gene	J gene	clone size	CDR3 DNA	CDR3 protein
NA	TRBV20-1	TRBJ2-7	NA	TGCAGTGCTAGAGGTCACTACGAGCAGTACTTC	CSARGHYEQYF
NA	TRBV7-9	TRBJ1-3	NA	TGTGCCAGCAGCTTGGGACCTCCCTCTGGAAACACCATATATTTT	CASSLGPPSGNTIYF
NA	TRBV2	TRBJ2-1	NA	TGTGCCACTCTTCAAGGGGGGCTACTCTCCTACAATGAGCAGTTCTTC	CATLQGGLLSYNEQFF
TRBD1	TRBV6-5	TRBJ1-5	few	TGTGCCAGCAGTCCGGGGACAGGGAACAATCAGCCCCAGCATTTT	CASSPGTGNNQPQHF
TRBD1	TRBV27	TRBJ1-2	few	TGTGCCAGCAGTTTGTTCACAGGGGACTATGGCTACACCTTC	CASSLFTGDYGYTF
NA	TRBV28	TRBJ2-1	NA	TGTGCCAGCCTAGGAGGCAATGAGCAGTTCTTC	CASLGGNEQFF
TRBD2	TRBV18	TRBJ2-2	NA	TGTGCCAGCTCACCACCGCGGGGGGGCAGCACCGGGGAGCTGTTTTTT	CASSPPRGGSTGELFF
NA	TRBV5-8	TRBJ1-5	NA	TGTGCCAGCAGCCGACCCCCTAGCAATCAGCCCCAGCATTTT	CASSRPPSNQPQHF
TRBD2	TRBV29-1	TRBJ2-4	NA	TGCAGCGTGGGGACTAGCGGAAACCTAGCCAAAAACATTCAGTACTTC	CSVGTSGNLAKNIQYF
NA	TRBV27	TRBJ2-5	NA	TGTGCCAGCAGCCCCTCTCGGTTAGCGACCCAGTACTTC	CASSPSRLATQYF
NA	TRBV7-9	TRBJ1-3	NA	TGTGCCAGCAGCTCCCCCCGAACATGGGAGGGAAACACCATATATTTT	CASSSPRTWEGNTIYF
TRBD1	TRBV6-1	TRBJ1-6	few	TGTGCCAGCAGTGACGCGACAGGGGGAAAGAGCTCCTATAATTCACCCCTCCACTTT	CASSDATGGKSSYNSPLHF
TRBD1	TRBV27	TRBJ1-5	NA	TGTGCCAGCAGTCCACAGGGGGCACATCAGCCCCAGCATTTT	CASSPQGAHQPQHF
TRBD1	TRBV5-6	TRBJ2-3	NA	TGTGCCAGCAGCTTGGCCGGGCAGGGGGTTGGAGATACGCAGTATTTT	CASSLAGQGVGDTQYF
NA	TRBV2	TRBJ1-6	NA	TGTGCCAGCAGTGAAGGGCGGCAATTTTCACCCCTCCACTTT	CASSEGRQFSPLHF
NA	TRBV4-2	TRBJ1-3	NA	TGTGCCAGCAGCCAAGATGAGGGCTTGGCTGGAAACACCATATATTTT	CASSQDEGLAGNTIYF
NA	TRBV2	TRBJ2-7	NA	TGTGCCAGCAATCAACAGGGTGCTAAGTACGAGCAGTACTTC	CASNQQGAKYEQYF
NA	TRBV10-3	TRBJ1-3	NA	TGTGCCATCAGTGAGGGACGCTCTGGAAACACCATATATTTT	CAISEGRSGNTIYF
NA	TRBV10-1	TRBJ2-3	NA	TGCGCCAGCGGAGTGGATACGCAGTATTTT	CASGVDTQYF
TRBD1	TRBV19	TRBJ1-5	NA	TGTGCCAGTAGACCTACCGGGACAGGGGTTCAGCCCCAGCATTTT	CASRPTGTGVQPQHF
NA	TRBV6-1	TRBJ1-4	NA	TGTGCCAGCACCCAAACCCAGGGTGAAAAACTGTTTTTT	CASTQTQGEKLFF
NA	TRBV30	TRBJ2-7	NA	TGTGCCTGGAGTGCGTCAGGGCTCTACGAGCAGTACTTC	CAWSASGLYEQYF
NA	TRBV10-3	TRBJ1-1	few	TGTGCCATCAAGGTCCAGGGAAACACTGAAGCTTTCTTT	CAIKVQGNTEAFF
NA	TRBV5-6	TRBJ1-6	NA	TGTGCCAGCAGCCCGGGTGAGACTGTTGGTTCACCCCTCCACTTT	CASSPGETVGSPLHF
NA	TRBV7-8	TRBJ1-2	few	TGTGCCAGCAGCTTAAGGACAAGTGCTAACTATGGCTACACCTTC	CASSLRTSANYGYTF
NA	TRBV19	TRBJ1-5	few	TGTGCCAGTAGTGCAGGGAACCTGTTCAATCAGCCCCAGCATTTT	CASSAGNLFNQPQHF
TRBD1	TRBV28	TRBJ1-2	NA	TGTGCCAGCAGTTTTTCCGGGACAGGGAACCTCGGCTACACCTTC	CASSFSGTGNLGYTF
NA	TRBV14	TRBJ2-5	NA	TGTGCCAGCAGCTCATACAGGTTTAGGCAAGAGACCCAGTACTTC	CASSSYRFRQETQYF
TRBD1	TRBV5-4	TRBJ1-2	once	TGTGCCAGCAGCTTGGACAGGGGGTATGGCTACACCTTC	CASSLDRGYGYTF
NA	TRBV7-9	TRBJ1-2	NA	TGTGCCAGCAGCCCCGACGGGGAATATGGCTACACCTTC	CASSPDGEYGYTF
NA	TRBV6-5	TRBJ2-2	NA	TGTGCCAGCAGGAATGGTGTTAACACCGGGGAGCTGTTTTTT	CASRNGVNTGELFF
TRBD1	TRBV28	TRBJ2-3	NA	TGTGCCAGCAGTTTACAGGGGGCGAATACGCAGTATTTT	CASSLQGANTQYF
NA	TRBV5-8	TRBJ2-7	NA	TGTGCCAGCAGCTTGGGGAGGGCCTACGAGCAGTACTTC	CASSLGRAYEQYF
NA	TRBV5-1	TRBJ2-2	once	TGCGCCAGCAGCCTCGGAGATGTGGGTTTATCCGGGGAGCTGTTTTTT	CASSLGDVGLSGELFF
NA	TRBV5-1	TRBJ1-4	NA	TGCGCCAGCAGCTTGGAGCCGCTAACGGGTGAAAAACTGTTTTTT	CASSLEPLTGEKLFF
NA	TRBV5-5	TRBJ1-4	NA	TGTGCCAGCAGCCTTCAGACCGGGGGGCCTAATGAAAAACTGTTTTTT	CASSLQTGGPNEKLFF
NA	TRBV29-1	TRBJ2-5	NA	TGCAGCGCCCGACCTGGACAGCAAGAGACCCAGTACTTC	CSARPGQQETQYF
TRBD2	TRBV18	TRBJ2-7	few	TGTGCCAGCTCACCCCCGGGACTAGCGGCATCCTACGAGCAGTACTTC	CASSPPGLAASYEQYF
TRBD1	TRBV2	TRBJ1-1	NA	TGTGCCAGCAGGAACGACAGGGGCAGGACTGAAGCTTTCTTT	CASRNDRGRTEAFF